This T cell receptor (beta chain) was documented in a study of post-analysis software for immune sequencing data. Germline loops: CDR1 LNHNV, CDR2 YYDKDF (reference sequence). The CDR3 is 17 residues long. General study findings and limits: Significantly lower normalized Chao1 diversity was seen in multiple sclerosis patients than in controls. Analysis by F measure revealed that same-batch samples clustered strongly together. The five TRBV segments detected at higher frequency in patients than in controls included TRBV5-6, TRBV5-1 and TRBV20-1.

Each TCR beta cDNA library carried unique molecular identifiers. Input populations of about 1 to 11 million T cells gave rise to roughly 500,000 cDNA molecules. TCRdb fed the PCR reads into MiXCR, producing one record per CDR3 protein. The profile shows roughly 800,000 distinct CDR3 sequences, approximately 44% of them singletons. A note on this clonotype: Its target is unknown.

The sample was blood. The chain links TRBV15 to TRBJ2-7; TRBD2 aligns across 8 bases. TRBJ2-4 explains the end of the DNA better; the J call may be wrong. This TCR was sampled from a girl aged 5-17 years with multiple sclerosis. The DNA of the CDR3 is TGTGCCACCAGCAGAGTTGGAGGGACGGGAGGGGTAAACATTCAGTACTTC. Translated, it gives CATSRVGGTGGVNIQYF.